This T cell receptor (beta chain) was profiled in a study of blood T cells in healthy people across ages. Combining a sample-barcoded 5' primer with a J-beta primer mix, a second PCR ran for about 6 to 12 cycles. TCRdb used MiXCR to reprocess the 5' RACE reads, holding one entry per CDR3 protein. The sample carries about 1.8 million distinct CDR3 sequences, approximately 50% recorded once. This clonotype has more than one count but fewer than ten. What was sequenced was blood. This TCR was recovered from a woman in her 40s in good health.

Written as DNA, the CDR3 is TGTGCCAGCAGCCAAGATGTTTCTCGTGGGACCCAGTATTTT. This gives the protein CASSQDVSRGTQYF. The chain has TRBV3-1 and TRBJ2-3; D could derive from TRBD1 or TRBD2 (5 bases each). From germline, CDR1 is LGHDT and CDR2 YNNKEL (reference sequence). V shed 0 bases and J shed 12 bases, with 16 bases lying between them. This CDR3 has 14 residues.